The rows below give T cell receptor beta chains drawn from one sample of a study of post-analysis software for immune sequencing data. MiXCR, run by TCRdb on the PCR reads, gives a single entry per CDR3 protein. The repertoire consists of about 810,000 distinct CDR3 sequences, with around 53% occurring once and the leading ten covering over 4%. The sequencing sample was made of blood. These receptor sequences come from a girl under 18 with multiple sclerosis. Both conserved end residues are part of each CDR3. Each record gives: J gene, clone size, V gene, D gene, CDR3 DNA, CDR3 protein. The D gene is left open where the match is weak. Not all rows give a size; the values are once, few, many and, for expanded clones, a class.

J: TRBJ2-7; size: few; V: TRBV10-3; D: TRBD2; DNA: TGTGCCATCGGGACTAGCGGGGCATCCTACGAGCAGTACTTC; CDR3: CAIGTSGASYEQYF
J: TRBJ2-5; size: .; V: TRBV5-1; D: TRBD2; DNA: TGCGCCAGCGGTCATGCATGGACTAGCGGAGACCAAGAGACCCAGTACTTC; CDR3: CASGHAWTSGDQETQYF
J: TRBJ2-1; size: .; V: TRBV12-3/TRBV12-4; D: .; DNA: TGTGCCAGCAGTTTTGGGCTCAGCCGCAATGAGCAGTTCTTC; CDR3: CASSFGLSRNEQFF
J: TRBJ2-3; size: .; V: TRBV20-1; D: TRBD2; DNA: TGCAGTGGAATAGCGGGGAGCACAGATACGCAGTATTTT; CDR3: CSGIAGSTDTQYF
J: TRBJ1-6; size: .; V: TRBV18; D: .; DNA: TGTGCCAGCTCATCGGACAGTAATTCACCCCTCCACTTT; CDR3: CASSSDSNSPLHF
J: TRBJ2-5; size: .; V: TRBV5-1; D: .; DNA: TGCGCCAGCAGCCTTAGACAGGCTCCGGAGACCCAGTACTTC; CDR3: CASSLRQAPETQYF
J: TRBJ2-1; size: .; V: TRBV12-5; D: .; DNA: TGTGCTAGTGGCCTGGACAGCAACAATGAGCAGTTCTTC; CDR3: CASGLDSNNEQFF
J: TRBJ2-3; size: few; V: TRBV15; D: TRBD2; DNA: TGTGCCACCAGCAGAGATTTTCGGGAGGGCTTAACAGATACGCAGTATTTT; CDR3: CATSRDFREGLTDTQYF
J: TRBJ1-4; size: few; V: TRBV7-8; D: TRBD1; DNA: TGTGCCAGCAGCCTGGGACAGGGGATTAATGAAAAACTGTTTTTT; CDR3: CASSLGQGINEKLFF
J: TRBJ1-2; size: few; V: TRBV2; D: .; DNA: TGTGCCAGCAGTGAGGGGACACTTGGCTACACCTTC; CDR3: CASSEGTLGYTF
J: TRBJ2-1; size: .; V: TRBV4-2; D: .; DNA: TGTGCCAGCAGCCAAGAAGGCTCACCCAGCTCCTACAATGGGCAGTTCTTC; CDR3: CASSQEGSPSSYNGQFF
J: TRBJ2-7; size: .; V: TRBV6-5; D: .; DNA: TGTGCCAGCAGTTACTCTAGTCAGACTTCCTACGAGCAGTACTTC; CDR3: CASSYSSQTSYEQYF
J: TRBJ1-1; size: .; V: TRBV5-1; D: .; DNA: TGCGCCAGCAGCTTGGATGCGGGACCCACTGAAGCTTTCTTT; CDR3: CASSLDAGPTEAFF
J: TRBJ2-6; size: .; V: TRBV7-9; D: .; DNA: TGTGCCAGCAGCTCAATGGGTGGGGAAAATAGGGGGGCCAACGTCCTGACTTTC; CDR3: CASSSMGGENRGANVLTF
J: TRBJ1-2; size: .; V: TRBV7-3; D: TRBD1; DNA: TGTGCCAGCAGCTCCGGACAGGCGGGTTTTTACACCTTC; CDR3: CASSSGQAGFYTF
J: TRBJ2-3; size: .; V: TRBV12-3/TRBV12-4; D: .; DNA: TGTGCCAGCAGTTCAGGCAGAGTGAGAGCAGATATGCAGTATTTT; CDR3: CASSSGRVRADMQYF
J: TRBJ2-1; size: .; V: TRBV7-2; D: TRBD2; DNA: TGTGCCAGCAGCTCGACCGGGACTAGCGGGATCGAGCAGTTCTTC; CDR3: CASSSTGTSGIEQFF
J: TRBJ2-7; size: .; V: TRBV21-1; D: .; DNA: TGTGCCAGCAGCCCCTTCTGGGAGACAGGGTGGGGCGATGAGCAGTACTTC; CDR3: CASSPFWETGWGDEQYF
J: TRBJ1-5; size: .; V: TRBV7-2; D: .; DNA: TGTGCCAGCAGCTTGGGTTGGGGTCAGCCCCAGCATTTT; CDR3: CASSLGWGQPQHF
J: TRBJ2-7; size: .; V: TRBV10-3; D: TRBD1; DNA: TGTGCCATCATGAACGAGGGACAGTGGGCCTACGAGCAGTACTTC; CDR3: CAIMNEGQWAYEQYF
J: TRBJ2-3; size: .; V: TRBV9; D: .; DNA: TGTGCCAGCAGCTTGACTAGAATTAGCACAGATACGCAGTATTTT; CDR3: CASSLTRISTDTQYF
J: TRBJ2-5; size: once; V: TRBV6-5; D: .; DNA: TGTGCCAGCAGTCCTGAGGGGTTAACCCAGTACTTC; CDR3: CASSPEGLTQYF
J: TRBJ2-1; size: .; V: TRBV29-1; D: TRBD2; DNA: TGCAGCGTTGTCCCGGGACTAGCGGGAGGGATCACATCGTATTACAATGAGCAGTTCTTC; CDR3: CSVVPGLAGGITSYYNEQFF
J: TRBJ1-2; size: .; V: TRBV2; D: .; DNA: TGTGCCAGCTGCGGGGGGGAGGGAGCCGAGAACTATGGCTACACCTTC; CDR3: CASCGGEGAENYGYTF
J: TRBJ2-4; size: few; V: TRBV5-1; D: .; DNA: TGCGCCAGCAGCTCCAGGAGGGGCTCCGCTGAGCAGTACTTC; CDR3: CASSSRRGSAEQYF
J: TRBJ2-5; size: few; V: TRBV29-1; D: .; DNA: TGCAGCGTTGTAGGGTCCCCGGAGACCCAGTACTTC; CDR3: CSVVGSPETQYF
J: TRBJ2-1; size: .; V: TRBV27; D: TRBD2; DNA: TGTGCCAGCAGTTTTTTCGCGGGAGGATCCCACAATGAGCAGTTCTTC; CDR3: CASSFFAGGSHNEQFF
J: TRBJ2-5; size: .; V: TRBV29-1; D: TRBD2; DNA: TGCAGCGTTGAGGGGACTAGCGCCGAGACCCAGTACTTC; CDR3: CSVEGTSAETQYF
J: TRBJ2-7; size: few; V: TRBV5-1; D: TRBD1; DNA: TGCGCCAGCAGCAAGGGACAGGGGGCCAGCTCCTACGAGCAGTACTTC; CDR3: CASSKGQGASSYEQYF
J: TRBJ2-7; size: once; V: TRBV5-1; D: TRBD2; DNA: TGCGCCAGCAGCGCGATAGCGGGAGGATCCCACGAGCAGTACTTC; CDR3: CASSAIAGGSHEQYF
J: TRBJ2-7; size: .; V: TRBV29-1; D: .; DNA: TGCAGCGCTAGGGTGATGGGGCTCGACGAGCAGTACTTC; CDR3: CSARVMGLDEQYF
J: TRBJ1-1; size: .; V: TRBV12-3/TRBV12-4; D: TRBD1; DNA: TGTGCCAGCAGTTTTTCGCAGGGGGAAGACACTGAAGCTTTCTTT; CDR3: CASSFSQGEDTEAFF